Below are 28 T cell receptor beta chains sequenced from a single sample in a study of cytotoxic CD8 clonotypes in ibrutinib-treated CLL. Sequencing was performed with immunoSEQ multiplex PCR; in TCRdb, only in-frame clones are kept and a portion is missing. The sample holds over 95,000 clones, about 58% seen once. Material: PBMCs, obtained after 24 months of ibrutinib treatment. These receptors all stem from a human donor with chronic lymphocytic leukemia.

This CDR3 reads CASSLGLAGGIEQYF. As DNA, the CDR3 is TGTGCCAGCAGCTTGGGCCTAGCGGGGGGCATCGAGCAGTACTTC. The V call is TRBV13, the J call TRBJ2-7, with TRBD2 matching over 11 bases. V gave up 3 bases and J gave up 6 bases; unmatched junction bases: 7. CDR1 PRHDT and CDR2 FYEKMQ come from the germline V gene (reference sequence). CDR3 length: 15 amino acids.

The rearrangement joins TRBV2 to TRBJ1-5; no reliable D call. The CDR3 length is 13 residues. Trimming removed 8 bases from V and 4 bases from J, with 12 bases in between. From germline, CDR1 is SNHLY and CDR2 FYNNEI. CDR3 in DNA: TGTGCCAGCCTTGGACGGGAAAATCAGCCCCAGCATTTT. Its protein is CASLGRENQPQHF.

The chain recombines TRBV5-4 with TRBJ2-7; 8 positions match TRBD1. Germline CDR1 reads SGHNT; CDR2 reads YYREEE (reference sequence). The CDR3 length is 15 residues. J was trimmed by 3 bases and V by 0 bases; bases with no gene match: 5. CDR3 in amino acids: CASSLVGTGSYEQYF. CDR3 bases: TGTGCCAGCAGCTTGGTAGGGACAGGCAGCTACGAGCAGTACTTC.

This clone has just one count. This sequence joins TRBV15 and TRBJ2-7; no clear D gene. V was trimmed by 1 base and J by 8 bases, leaving 15 bases between them. CDR1 LNHNV and CDR2 YYDKDF come from the germline V gene (reference sequence). The length of the CDR3 is 14 residues. The CDR3 sequence: CATSRGAEPTKQYF. The CDR3 DNA follows: TGTGCCACCAGCAGAGGGGCAGAACCTACGAAGCAGTACTTC.

This clone was detected a few times. The chain uses TRBV28 and TRBJ1-3; D is undetermined. Germline CDR1 and CDR2: MDHEN and SYDVKM. This CDR3 contains 13 residues. Trimming removed 3 bases from V and 3 bases from J, with 6 bases in between. CDR3 amino acids: CASSFRGGNTIYF. The CDR3 nucleotides are TGTGCCAGCAGTTTCCGTGGTGGAAACACCATATATTTT.

In its sample, this clone was seen a few times. The rearrangement uses TRBV7-8 and TRBJ2-7; 14 bases match TRBD2. Unmatched junction bases numbered 13, after V lost 4 bases and J lost 5 bases. Per the germline V gene, CDR1 is SGHVS and CDR2 is FQNEAQ. The CDR3 contains 18 residues. The CDR3 DNA follows: TGTGCCAGCAGCTCGGGACTAGCGGGGGTTTTGGTCTGGGACGAGCAGTACTTC. It specifies CASSSGLAGVLVWDEQYF. Full variable domain (outside the CDR3, taken from reference TRBV7-8 and TRBJ2-7): GAGVSQSPRYKVAKRGQDVALRCDPISGHVSLFWYQQALGQGPEFLTYFQNEAQLDKSGLPSDRFFAERPEGSVSTLKIQRTQQEDSAVYLCASSSGLAGVLVWDEQYFGPGTRLTVT.

This clone has a single count. V is TRBV30 and J is TRBJ1-4; D gene ambiguous. The CDR3 runs to 14 residues. Trimming removed 3 bases from V and 4 bases from J, with 12 bases in between. Looked up from germline, CDR1 is GTSNPN and CDR2 is SVGIG (reference sequence). CDR3 sequence reads: CAWSAGLGNEKLFF. Here the CDR3 DNA reads TGTGCCTGGAGCGCGGGTCTGGGTAATGAAAAACTGTTTTTT.

This chain links TRBV7-3 with TRBJ2-3; 10 nucleotides match TRBD2. The trim removed 0 bases at V and 6 bases at J, leaving 9 bases unmatched. This CDR3 has 17 residues. CDR1 SGHTA and CDR2 FQGTGA come from the germline V gene. CDR3 nucleotides: TGTGCCAGCAGCTTAACGCTAGCGGGGGCGAGGACGGATACGCAGTATTTT. As protein: CASSLTLAGARTDTQYF.

The chain combines TRBV5-1 with TRBJ2-3, with a weak D call TRBD2 (5 bases). Trimming removed 0 bases at V and 0 bases at J, with 8 bases between. The germline V gene has CDR1 SGHRS and CDR2 YFSETQ. The length of the CDR3 is 15 residues. CDR3: CASSLGGLSTDTQYF. DNA of the CDR3: TGCGCCAGCAGCTTGGGCGGACTGAGCACAGATACGCAGTATTTT.

With regard to this clone: A much larger clone lies one base from this, so it may be a read error. The chain employs TRBV9 and TRBJ1-5, with 9 bases that match TRBD1. Losses at the gene ends were 0 bases for V and 4 bases for J; bases not matched to a gene: 2. Germline V gives CDR1 SGDLS, CDR2 YYNGEE. The CDR3 extends over 15 amino acids. The CDR3 DNA reads as TGTGCCAGCAGCGTAGGGGGGACAGGGAATCAGCCCCAGCATTTT. Amino acids: CASSVGGTGNQPQHF.

This clone occurred a few times. V usage is TRBV5-1 and J usage is TRBJ1-5; no firm D call. There are 13 residues in the CDR3. The germline CDR1 and CDR2 sequences are SGHRS and YFSETQ. V lost 3 bases to trimming and J lost 2 bases, with 6 bases between them. As DNA, the CDR3 is TGCGCCAGCAGCTATGATGGCAATCAGCCCCAGCATTTT. It is translated as CASSYDGNQPQHF. The full variable domain, rest sourced from reference TRBV5-1 and TRBJ1-5, is KAGVTQTPRYLIKTRGQQVTLSCSPISGHRSVSWYQQTPGQGLQFLFEYFSETQRNKGNFPGRFSGRQFSNSRSEMNVSTLELGDSALYLCASSYDGNQPQHFGDGTRLSIL.

The chain links TRBV5-1 to TRBJ2-1, with 10 bases aligning to TRBD1. There are 15 residues in the CDR3. CDR1 SGHRS and CDR2 YFSETQ come from the germline V gene. The V gene end was trimmed by 7 bases and the J gene end by 7 bases; junction bases not matched to a gene: 11. CDR3 protein: CASYEPGTGVNEQFF. CDR3 nucleotide sequence: TGCGCCAGCTACGAACCTGGGACAGGGGTAAATGAGCAGTTCTTC.

This clone showed up just a few times. The chain employs TRBV5-1 and TRBJ1-1; D not resolved. The CDR3 is made up of 14 amino acids. V was clipped by 4 bases and J by 0 bases, with 10 bases between them. Germline V gene sequence: CDR1 SGHRS, CDR2 YFSETQ. The CDR3 region is CASSPDYLNTEAFF. The CDR3 coding sequence is TGCGCCAGCAGCCCGGACTACTTGAACACTGAAGCTTTCTTT.

This clone was picked up a small number of times. This chain links TRBV30 with TRBJ1-2; D remains unclear. CDR3 length equals 12 residues. Germline loops: CDR1 GTSNPN, CDR2 SVGIG (reference sequence). With 5 bases removed from V and 10 bases from J, the gap between germline ends came to 17 bases. CDR3 in amino acids: CAWGRGTDLYTF. The CDR3 DNA sequence: TGTGCCTGGGGGCGGGGAACAGACCTCTACACCTTC. The entire variable domain, with the rest obtained from reference TRBV30 and TRBJ1-2, is as follows: SQTIHQWPATLVQPVGSPLSLECTVEGTSNPNLYWYRQAAGRGLQLLFYSVGIGQISSEVPQNLSASRPQDRQFILSSKKLLLSDSGFYLCAWGRGTDLYTFGSGTRLTVV.

The chain couples TRBV20-1 to TRBJ2-1, with TRBD1 identical over 8 bases. The CDR3 spans 11 residues. The trim removed 6 bases at V and 13 bases at J, leaving 8 bases unmatched. Germline V lookup: CDR1 DFQATT, CDR2 SNEGSKA (reference sequence). CDR3 loop: CSANPGTGQFF. The CDR3 DNA reads TGCAGTGCCAACCCCGGGACAGGACAGTTCTTC.

Only a few counts were recorded for this clone. The chain links TRBV19 to TRBJ2-1; D is unresolved. The CDR3 consists of 14 residues. Germline CDR1 is LNHDA and CDR2 is SQIVND (reference sequence). V lost 1 base and J 5 bases, leaving 9 bases between the germline ends. CDR3 region: CASSIAHRHNEQFF. Here the CDR3 DNA reads TGTGCCAGTAGTATAGCCCACAGACACAATGAGCAGTTCTTC.

This clone has more than one count but fewer than ten. V usage is TRBV25-1 and J usage is TRBJ1-1, with D possibly being TRBD1 (6 bases). The CDR3 consists of 15 residues. V was pared by 3 bases and J by 5 bases, with 16 bases between. The germline CDR1 and CDR2 sequences are MGHDK and SYGVNS. The CDR3 here is CASSDGFKGVTEAFF. The CDR3 DNA reads TGTGCCAGCAGTGATGGGTTTAAGGGGGTAACTGAAGCTTTCTTT.

The chain combines TRBV7-6 with TRBJ2-5, with D maybe TRBD2 (5 bases). Trimming took 4 bases from V and 1 from J, leaving 10 bases between them. This CDR3 is built from 14 residues. Germline CDR1 reads SGHVS; CDR2 reads FNYEAQ. The CDR3 DNA sequence: TGTGCCAGCAGCTGGGGAGCGGTCCAAGAGACCCAGTACTTC. Translated, it gives CASSWGAVQETQYF.

This clone was counted only a few times. The chain employs TRBV18 and TRBJ1-2; possibly TRBD1 for D (5 bases). CDR1 is KGHSH and CDR2 is LQKENI in the germline V gene. This CDR3 is 13 amino acids long. The V and J ends lost 5 bases and 4 bases respectively, with 11 bases between them. CDR3 nucleotides: TGTGCCAGCTCAGGCACAGGTACCTATGGCTACACCTTC. It specifies CASSGTGTYGYTF.

The DNA for the CDR3 is TGCGCCAGCAGCTTGTCTACTAGCAAGAGGGCCGGGGAGCTGTTTTTT. This sequence encodes CASSLSTSKRAGELFF. V gene TRBV5-1 combines with J gene TRBJ2-2; weak D call: TRBD2 (6 bases). V lost 1 base, J lost 6 bases, and 16 bases lay in between. Germline V gene lookup returns CDR1 SGHRS and CDR2 YFSETQ. The CDR3 totals 16 residues.

This clone was seen more than once but under ten times. The rearrangement links TRBV29-1 to TRBJ1-1; D may be TRBD1 (6 bases). The CDR3 extends over 12 amino acids. Trimming removed 2 bases at V and 4 bases at J, with 8 bases between. Germline CDR1 is SQVTM and CDR2 is ANQGSEA. The CDR3 protein is CSVEQGPTEAFF. CDR3 DNA: TGCAGCGTTGAACAGGGGCCCACTGAAGCTTTCTTT.

This clone was seen a single time. The CDR3 nucleotides are TGTGCCTGGAAACAGAGCTCTGGGGCCAACGTCCTGACTTTC. Protein product: CAWKQSSGANVLTF. V and J are TRBV30 and TRBJ2-6; D remains unclear. The CDR3 spans 14 residues. V gave up 4 bases and J gave up 0 bases, with 7 bases separating them. Germline V gene data show CDR1 as GTSNPN and CDR2 as SVGIG (reference sequence).

This clone was picked up a small number of times. This CDR3 reads CASSLPVRSYNEQFF. CDR3 sequence (DNA): TGTGCCAGCAGCTTGCCTGTAAGGTCCTACAATGAGCAGTTCTTC. The rearrangement joins TRBV5-4 to TRBJ2-1; D not certain. Germline assignment: CDR1 SGHNT and CDR2 YYREEE (reference sequence). Trimming pared 1 base from V and 1 base from J, leaving 9 bases between. CDR3 length: 15 residues.

This chain connects TRBV6-5 to TRBJ2-4; D gene uncertain. CDR1 and CDR2 from the germline V gene are MNHEY and SVGAGI. The CDR3 runs 13 residues. V lost 6 bases and J 1 base, leaving 7 bases between the germline ends. The chain's CDR3 is CASRLLAKNIQYF. CDR3 DNA: TGTGCCAGCAGACTGCTCGCCAAAAACATTCAGTACTTC.

The chain uses TRBV28 and TRBJ2-7, with D maybe TRBD1 (6 bases). The germline V gene encodes CDR1 MDHEN and CDR2 SYDVKM. The CDR3 runs to 14 residues. Between the trimmed V and J ends, which lost 7 bases and 3 bases, there was a span of 16 bases. CDR3 nucleotide sequence: TGTGCCAGCATCGGGACATCGGAAAACTACGAGCAGTACTTC. This codes for CASIGTSENYEQYF.

The CDR3 DNA is TGTGCCAGCAGCTTGTTGGAGAGAGATCAGCCCCAGCATTTT. Its translation: CASSLLERDQPQHF. The V gene is TRBV7-8, the J gene TRBJ1-5; no firm D call. CDR1 SGHVS and CDR2 FQNEAQ come from the germline V gene. Trimming took 3 bases from V and 5 from J, leaving 11 bases between them. The CDR3 loop spans 14 amino acids. The whole variable domain, filled in from reference TRBV7-8 and TRBJ1-5, reads GAGVSQSPRYKVAKRGQDVALRCDPISGHVSLFWYQQALGQGPEFLTYFQNEAQLDKSGLPSDRFFAERPEGSVSTLKIQRTQQEDSAVYLCASSLLERDQPQHFGDGTRLSIL.

The chain has TRBV30 and TRBJ1-1, with 9 bases fitting TRBD1. V was clipped by 3 bases and J by 6 bases; unmatched bases: 8. Germline CDR1 reads GTSNPN; CDR2 reads SVGIG (reference sequence). CDR3 length: 14 residues. The CDR3 DNA is TGTGCCTGGAGGGGGGACAGGGACATCGCTGAAGCTTTCTTT. Protein: CAWRGDRDIAEAFF.

This chain links TRBV28 with TRBJ2-7, with 8 bases that match TRBD1. CDR3 length: 13 amino acids. Trimming removed 2 bases from V and 7 bases from J; junction bases left unmatched: 4. Germline loops: CDR1 MDHEN, CDR2 SYDVKM. The CDR3 DNA is TGTGCCAGCAGTTTACAGGGGGCGGGGGAGCAGTACTTC. Translation gives CASSLQGAGEQYF.